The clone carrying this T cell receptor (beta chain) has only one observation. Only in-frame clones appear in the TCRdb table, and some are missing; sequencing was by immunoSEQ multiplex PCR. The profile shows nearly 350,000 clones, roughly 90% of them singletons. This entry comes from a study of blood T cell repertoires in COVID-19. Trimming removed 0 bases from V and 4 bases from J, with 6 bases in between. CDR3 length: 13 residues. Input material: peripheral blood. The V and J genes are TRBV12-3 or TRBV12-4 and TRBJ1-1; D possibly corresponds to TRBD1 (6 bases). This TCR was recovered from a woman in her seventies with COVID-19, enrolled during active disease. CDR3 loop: CASSLARGTEAFF. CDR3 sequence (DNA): TGTGCCAGCAGTTTAGCCAGGGGCACTGAAGCTTTCTTT.